A selection of T cell receptor beta chains follows, all from one sample in a study of blood T cell repertoires in COVID-19. Assay: immunoSEQ multiplex PCR; the TCRdb copy retains only in-frame clones and omits some. Of around 250,000 clones detected, roughly 85% appear once; the ten largest clones hold 4.5% to 6%. Sequencing used PBMCs or T cells enriched from blood (not recorded which). Receptors were obtained from a man in his forties who had been exposed to COVID-19. The CDR3 runs from the conserved cysteine through the conserved F or W. Each record gives: D gene, clone size, V gene, J gene, CDR3 protein, CDR3 DNA. A D gene is named only where the DNA matches it firmly. For some rows the clone size is stated as once, few or many, or as a class when expanded; others skip it.

>TRBD2|.|TRBV6-5|TRBJ2-3
CASRGAGGSTDTQYF
TGTGCCAGCAGAGGTGCGGGGGGCTCCACAGATACGCAGTATTTT
>.|.|TRBV2|TRBJ2-5
CASSEVAEAAQYF
TGTGCCAGCAGTGAGGTTGCGGAGGCGGCCCAGTACTTC
>.|.|TRBV7-3|TRBJ1-1
CASSFFLWNTEAFF
TGTGCCAGCAGCTTTTTCCTCTGGAACACTGAAGCTTTCTTT
>TRBD2|.|TRBV24-1|TRBJ2-3
CATSDRGSGSQSTDTQYF
TGTGCCACCAGTGATAGGGGTAGCGGGAGCCAAAGCACAGATACGCAGTATTTT
>.|.|TRBV7-9|TRBJ1-1
CASNKIQGGTEAFF
TGTGCCAGCAACAAAATACAGGGCGGCACTGAAGCTTTCTTT
>TRBD1|.|TRBV7-9|TRBJ1-1
CASNPGQANKNTEAFF
TGTGCCAGCAACCCCGGACAGGCCAACAAGAACACTGAAGCTTTCTTT
>TRBD1|.|TRBV6-5|TRBJ1-2
CASSTRDRTFGYTF
TGTGCCAGCAGTACCCGGGACAGGACGTTTGGCTACACCTTC
>.|.|TRBV6-5|TRBJ2-7
CASSSEGYEQYF
TGTGCCAGCAGTTCCGAGGGCTACGAGCAGTACTTC
>TRBD1|.|TRBV5-6|TRBJ1-6
CASSLGDRGNSPLHF
TGTGCCAGCAGCTTGGGGGACAGGGGTAATTCACCCCTCCACTTT
>.|.|TRBV7-2|TRBJ1-4
CASSPETGRTNEKLFF
TGTGCCAGCAGCCCGGAAACAGGGCGGACTAATGAAAAACTGTTTTTT
>.|.|TRBV7-6|TRBJ1-2
CASSAQTGIYVYGYTF
TGTGCCAGCAGCGCCCAAACCGGGATTTATGTTTATGGCTACACCTTC
>.|once|TRBV10-2|TRBJ1-6
CASMDQAHRTNSPLHF
TGCGCCAGCATGGATCAGGCGCACAGGACGAATTCACCCCTCCACTTT
>.|.|TRBV24-1|TRBJ2-2
CATSDLRRQGGTGELFF
TGTGCCACCAGTGACCTAAGAAGGCAAGGCGGTACCGGGGAGCTGTTTTTT
>.|.|TRBV30|TRBJ1-1
CAGSGGGYMNTEAFF
TGTGCCGGGTCGGGTGGGGGGTACATGAACACTGAAGCTTTCTTT
>TRBD2|.|TRBV14|TRBJ2-1
CASSQTLSSGRGNEQFF
TGTGCCAGCAGCCAAACCCTGAGTAGCGGGAGGGGCAATGAGCAGTTCTTC
>TRBD1|once|TRBV11-3|TRBJ2-7
CASSRSWTGLPYEQYF
TGTGCCAGCAGCCGCTCCTGGACAGGGTTGCCCTACGAGCAGTACTTC